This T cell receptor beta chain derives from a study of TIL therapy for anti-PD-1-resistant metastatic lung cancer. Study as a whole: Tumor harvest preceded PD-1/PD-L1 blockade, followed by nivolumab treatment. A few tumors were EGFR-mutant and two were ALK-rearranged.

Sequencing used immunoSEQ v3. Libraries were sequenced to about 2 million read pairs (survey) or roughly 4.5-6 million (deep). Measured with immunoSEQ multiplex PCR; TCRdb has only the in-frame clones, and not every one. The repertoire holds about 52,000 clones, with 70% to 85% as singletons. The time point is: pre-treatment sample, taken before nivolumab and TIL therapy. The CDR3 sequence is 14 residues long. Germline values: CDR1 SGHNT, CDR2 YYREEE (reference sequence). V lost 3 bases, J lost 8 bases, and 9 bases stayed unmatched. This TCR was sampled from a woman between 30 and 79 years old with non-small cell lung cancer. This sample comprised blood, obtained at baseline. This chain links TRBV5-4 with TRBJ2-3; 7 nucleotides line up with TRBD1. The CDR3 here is CASSSDRRRFTQYF. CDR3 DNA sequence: TGTGCCAGCAGCTCGGACAGGAGACGTTTTACGCAGTATTTT. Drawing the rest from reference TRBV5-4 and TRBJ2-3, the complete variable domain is ETGVTQSPTHLIKTRGQQVTLRCSSQSGHNTVSWYQQALGQGPQFIFQYYREEENGRGNFPPRFSGLQFPNYSSELNVNALELDDSALYLCASSSDRRRFTQYFGPGTRLTVL.